This entry features one TCR beta chain sequence. These data come from a study of blood T cell repertoires in COVID-19. Study overall: The samples span acute and convalescent COVID-19 from the United States, Italy and Spain. T cells, B-cell-depleted T cells, or PBMCs provided the cDNA or gDNA that served as material.

Germline loops: CDR1 MNHEY, CDR2 SVGEGT. The CDR3 totals 15 residues. V shed 4 bases, J shed 4 bases, and the junction held 0 bases outside the gene matches. In the study's own analysis: How many nucleated cells were present was estimated from reference gene primer amplification. Using immunoSEQ multiplex PCR, the repertoire was profiled, and TCRdb retains in-frame clones only, with some absent. Clone size and V and J calls were adopted from that table, with D and trimming inferred from the DNA. The repertoire holds 80,000 to 95,000 clones, roughly nine tenths seen once, with roughly 2% in the top ten.

V gene TRBV6-2 or TRBV6-3 combines with J gene TRBJ2-3; 15 nucleotides agree with TRBD2. The receptor's source is a human donor with active COVID-19. The donor label of this sample is uncertain. Sequenced: peripheral blood. CDR3 loop: CASSWTSGGADTQYF. The CDR3 DNA sequence: TGTGCCAGCAGTTGGACTAGCGGGGGGGCAGATACGCAGTATTTT.